A single T cell receptor beta chain is shown here with its context. What it recognizes is unknown. Trimming removed 1 base at V and 1 base at J, with 3 bases between. Germline CDR1 is SEHNR and CDR2 is FQNEAQ (reference sequence). The CDR3 runs to 13 residues. This entry is derived from a study of chemoradiotherapy in HPV16-positive cancers. Study-level information: A couple of HPV16-positive patients' cells yielded candidate HPV-specific clones and common motifs.

Repeated repertoire sampling spanned the course of chemoradiotherapy. Here immunoSEQ multiplex PCR was the method, and the copy in TCRdb shows in-frame clones only, minus some. The repertoire holds more than 3,000 clones, with roughly 94% as singletons. Overall study results and limits: Non-HPV-specific T cells did not expand in tumors during treatment, whereas candidate HPV-specific clones and E7-related motifs did. Functional assays defining HPV-specific T cells used only a couple of HPV16-positive patients.

This material was acquired from a patient who underwent chemoradiotherapy. The source is a human donor with HPV-associated anogenital cancer. The chain couples TRBV7-9 to TRBJ2-3; D gene ambiguous. The CDR3 reads CASSLGGTDTQYF. The CDR3 nucleotides read TGTGCCAGCAGCTTAGGCGGCACAGATACGCAGTATTTT.